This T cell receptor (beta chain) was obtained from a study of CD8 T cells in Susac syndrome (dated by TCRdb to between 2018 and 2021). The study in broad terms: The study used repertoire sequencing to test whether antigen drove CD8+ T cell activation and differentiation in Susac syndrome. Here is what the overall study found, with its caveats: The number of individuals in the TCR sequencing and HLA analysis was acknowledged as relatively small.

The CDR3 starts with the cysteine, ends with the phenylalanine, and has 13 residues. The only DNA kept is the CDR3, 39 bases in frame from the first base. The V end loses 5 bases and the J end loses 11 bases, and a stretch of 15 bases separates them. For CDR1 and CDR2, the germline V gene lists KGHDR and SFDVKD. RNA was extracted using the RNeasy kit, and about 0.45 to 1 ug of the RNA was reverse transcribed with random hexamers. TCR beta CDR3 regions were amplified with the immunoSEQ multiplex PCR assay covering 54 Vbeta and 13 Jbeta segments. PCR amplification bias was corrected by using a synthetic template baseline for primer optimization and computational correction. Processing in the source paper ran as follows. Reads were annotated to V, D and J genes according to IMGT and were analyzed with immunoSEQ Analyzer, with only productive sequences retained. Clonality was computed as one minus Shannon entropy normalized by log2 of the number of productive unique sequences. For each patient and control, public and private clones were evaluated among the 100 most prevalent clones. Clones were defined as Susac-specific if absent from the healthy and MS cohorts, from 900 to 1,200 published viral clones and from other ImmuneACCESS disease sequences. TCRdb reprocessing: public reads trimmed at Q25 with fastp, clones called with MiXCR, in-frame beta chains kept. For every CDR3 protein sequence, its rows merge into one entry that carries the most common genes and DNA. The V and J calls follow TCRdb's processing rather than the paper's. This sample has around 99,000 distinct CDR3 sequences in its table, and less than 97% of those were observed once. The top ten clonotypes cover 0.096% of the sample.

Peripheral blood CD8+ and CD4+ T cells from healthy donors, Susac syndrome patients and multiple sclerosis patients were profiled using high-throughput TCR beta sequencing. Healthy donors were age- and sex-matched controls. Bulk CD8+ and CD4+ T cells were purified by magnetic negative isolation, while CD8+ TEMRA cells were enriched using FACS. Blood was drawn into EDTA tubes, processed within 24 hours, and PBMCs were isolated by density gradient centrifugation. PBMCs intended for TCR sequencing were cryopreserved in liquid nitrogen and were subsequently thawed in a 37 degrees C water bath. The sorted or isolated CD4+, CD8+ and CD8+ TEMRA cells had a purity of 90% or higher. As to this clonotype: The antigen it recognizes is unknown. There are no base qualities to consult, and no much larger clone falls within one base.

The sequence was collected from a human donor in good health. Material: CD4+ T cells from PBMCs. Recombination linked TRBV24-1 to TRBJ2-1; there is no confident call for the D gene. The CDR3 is CATSAAFRPQQFF. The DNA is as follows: TGTGCCACCAGTGCCGCCTTTCGGCCCCAGCAGTTCTTC.